The next 21 T cell receptor beta chains were all read from a single sample in a study of CD8 T cells in Susac syndrome. Random hexamers primed reverse transcription of about 0.5 to 1 ug RNA. TCRdb used MiXCR to reprocess the immunoSEQ multiplex PCR reads, holding one entry per CDR3 protein. The table shows 130,000 to 150,000 distinct CDR3 sequences, with 94% occurring only once. Sequenced input: CD8+ T cells from PBMCs. The receptors derive from a human donor in good health.

The gene calls are TRBV20-1 and TRBJ2-1, with D maybe TRBD2 (5 bases). The CDR3 totals 14 residues. CDR1 is DFQATT and CDR2 is SNEGSKA in the germline V gene (reference sequence). V lost 0 bases to trimming and J lost 4 bases, with 10 bases between them. CDR3 residues: CSARDMEDYNEQFF. CDR3 coding DNA: TGCAGTGCTAGAGATATGGAGGATTACAATGAGCAGTTCTTC.

The chain links TRBV11-2 to TRBJ1-1, with no clear D. V lost 2 bases and J 1 base, leaving 11 bases between the germline ends. Germline CDR1 is SGHAT and CDR2 is FQNNGV. The CDR3 has 15 residues. The CDR3 sequence: CASSLTATGNTEAFF. The CDR3 DNA follows: TGTGCCAGCAGCTTAACGGCTACGGGGAACACTGAAGCTTTCTTT.

J is TRBJ1-2 and V is TRBV5-5; possible D gene TRBD1, 5 bases. Trimming took off 3 bases at V and 3 bases at J, with 21 bases between the two ends. The CDR3 has 17 amino acids. Germline V gene sequence: CDR1 SGHKS, CDR2 YYEKEE (reference sequence). CDR3 region: CASSSAQGFRLDYGYTF. Written as DNA, the CDR3 is TGTGCCAGCAGCTCTGCCCAGGGATTCCGCCTAGACTATGGCTACACCTTC.

This chain uses TRBV25-1 with TRBJ2-3, with TRBD2 matching 9 bases. The CDR3 length is 13 residues. Germline-derived CDR1 and CDR2 are MGHDK and SYGVNS. The J segment lost 1 base and the V segment lost 8 bases, leaving 1 base of the junction unmatched. CDR3 amino acids: CASSSGGTDTQYF. For the CDR3, the DNA is TGTGCCAGCTCTAGCGGGGGCACAGATACGCAGTATTTT.

This chain joins TRBV29-1 and TRBJ2-7, with 8 bases lining up with TRBD1. Germline V gives CDR1 SQVTM, CDR2 ANQGSEA. The CDR3 contains 14 residues. V trimming: 4 bases; J trimming: 4 bases; junction bases outside the gene matches: 9. CDR3 protein: CSVAGPGGGYEQYF. The DNA for the CDR3 is TGCAGCGTTGCTGGGCCAGGGGGCGGATACGAGCAGTACTTC.

The chain joins TRBV6-2 or TRBV6-3 to TRBJ2-1; D remains unclear. V was cut by 6 bases and J by 4 bases, with 10 bases left in between. There are 13 residues in the CDR3. Germline V gene lookup returns CDR1 MNHEY and CDR2 SVGEGT. The CDR3 sequence is CASSRGPYNEQFF. The CDR3 DNA reads TGTGCCAGCAGCCGCGGACCTTACAATGAGCAGTTCTTC.

This chain connects TRBV4-3 to TRBJ2-7; a possible D gene is TRBD2 (6 bases). CDR1 and CDR2 from the germline V gene are LGHNA and YSLEER. The V end was cut by 8 bases, the J end by 0 bases, with 11 bases between. The CDR3 loop spans 13 amino acids. The CDR3 here is CASRDSSSYEQYF. CDR3 coding DNA: TGCGCCAGCCGGGACTCTAGCTCCTACGAGCAGTACTTC.

V usage is TRBV9 and J usage is TRBJ2-2; 8 bases are a match to TRBD2. CDR1 SGDLS and CDR2 YYNGEE come from the germline V gene. The junction had 3 bases not matched to a gene; V was cut back by 4 bases and J by 1 base. The CDR3 is 15 residues long. The CDR3 DNA reads as TGTGCCAGCAGCCTTAGCGGGGTGAACACCGGGGAGCTGTTTTTT. This encodes CASSLSGVNTGELFF.

The V call is TRBV5-6, the J call TRBJ2-1, with D uncertain. The CDR3 totals 12 residues. Germline V gene data show CDR1 as SGHDT and CDR2 as YYEEEE. Trimming took 3 bases from V and 7 from J, leaving 8 bases between them. The CDR3 nucleotides read TGTGCCAGCAGCTGGGCCTGGAATGAGCAGTTCTTC. Its protein product is CASSWAWNEQFF. Based on the CDR3 plus reference TRBV5-6 and TRBJ2-1, the full variable domain is DAGVTQSPTHLIKTRGQQVTLRCSPKSGHDTVSWYQQALGQGPQFIFQYYEEEERQRGNFPDRFSGHQFPNYSSELNVNALLLGDSALYLCASSWAWNEQFFGPGTRLTVL.

The rearrangement joins TRBV12-3 or TRBV12-4 to TRBJ2-2; D not resolved. V dropped 5 bases and J dropped 2 bases, with 6 bases sitting between them. The CDR3 is 13 residues long. For the CDR3, the DNA is TGTGCCAGCAGTAAGATAAACACCGGGGAGCTGTTTTTT. Amino acids: CASSKINTGELFF.

This clonotype has just one count. This sequence joins TRBV29-1 and TRBJ2-7; possibly TRBD1 or TRBD2 for D (6 bases each). Trimming removed 2 bases at V and 7 bases at J, with 15 bases between. Looked up from germline, CDR1 is SQVTM and CDR2 is ANQGSEA. The CDR3 loop spans 13 amino acids. The CDR3 protein is CSVEWVGGREQYF. CDR3 nucleotides: TGCAGCGTTGAATGGGTTGGGGGGCGGGAGCAGTACTTC.

The gene calls are TRBV20-1 and TRBJ1-5, with 10 bases identical to TRBD1. After removal of 3 bases from V and 0 bases from J, the junction contained 8 bases not matched to a gene. Germline CDR1 reads DFQATT; CDR2 reads SNEGSKA (reference sequence). The CDR3 contains 17 residues. The CDR3 DNA reads TGCAGTGCTAGTGACAGGGGGCTTCCCTTTAGCAATCAGCCCCAGCATTTT. Encoded protein: CSASDRGLPFSNQPQHF.

The CDR3 DNA reads TGTGCCAGCACCGGACTAGCGGGTTGGGCCAAAAACATTCAGTACTTC. This gives the protein CASTGLAGWAKNIQYF. This chain uses TRBV7-9 with TRBJ2-4; 11 bases fit TRBD2. Per the germline V gene, CDR1 is SEHNR and CDR2 is FQNEAQ (reference sequence). The CDR3 is 16 residues long. V was pared by 7 bases and J by 1 base, with 6 bases of the junction left unmatched.

The chain joins TRBV29-1 to TRBJ2-5; TRBD2 might be the D (5 bases). The CDR3 sequence is 14 residues long. The ends were cut back, 2 bases at V and 1 base at J, with 11 bases in the middle. CDR1 and CDR2 from the germline V gene are SQVTM and ANQGSEA. DNA for the CDR3: TGCAGCGTTGAATCGGGGAACCCCCAAGAGACCCAGTACTTC. Amino acids: CSVESGNPQETQYF.

V gene TRBV7-8 combines with J gene TRBJ2-7; D ambiguous. Germline V gives CDR1 SGHVS, CDR2 FQNEAQ. The CDR3 sequence is 14 residues long. Trimming stripped 1 base from V and 2 bases from J, with 9 bases between. The CDR3 reads CASSLVLGTYEQYF. Written as DNA, the CDR3 is TGTGCCAGCAGCTTAGTTCTGGGGACCTACGAGCAGTACTTC.

The chain combines TRBV4-3 with TRBJ1-2; D gene unclear. From germline, CDR1 is LGHNA and CDR2 YSLEER. V was cut by 1 base and J by 1 base, with 10 bases left in between. This CDR3 is built from 15 residues. The CDR3 DNA is TGCGCCAGCAGCCAAGTTGGCGGCTATAACTATGGCTACACCTTC. This codes for CASSQVGGYNYGYTF.

V gene TRBV6-5 combines with J gene TRBJ2-7, with a tentative D call TRBD1 (6 bases). The CDR3 consists of 15 residues. V was trimmed by 5 bases and J by 0 bases, leaving 14 bases between them. Per germline, CDR1 MNHEY and CDR2 SVGAGI. CDR3: CASSTRQDSSYEQYF. For the CDR3, the DNA is TGTGCCAGCAGTACTCGACAGGACTCCTCCTACGAGCAGTACTTC.

The V gene is TRBV5-6, the J gene TRBJ2-1; possible D gene TRBD2, 6 bases. V lost 0 bases, J lost 9 bases, and 10 bases lay in between. The CDR3 extends over 13 amino acids. CDR1 and CDR2 (germline): SGHDT, YYEEEE. DNA for the CDR3: TGTGCCAGCAGCTTGGGACTAGTTGGTGAGCAGTTCTTC. Translation: CASSLGLVGEQFF.

This clonotype was observed a single time. The rearrangement links TRBV20-1 to TRBJ1-1; weak D call: TRBD1 (6 bases). CDR1 is DFQATT and CDR2 is SNEGSKA in the germline V gene (reference sequence). This CDR3 has 13 amino acids. Trimming left V 4 bases short and J 2 bases short, with 11 bases between. The CDR3 reads CSATGTYNTEAFF. In DNA, the CDR3 is TGCAGTGCTACCGGGACATATAACACTGAAGCTTTCTTT.

The chain has TRBV12-3 or TRBV12-4 and TRBJ2-3; unclear D gene. V dropped 3 bases and J dropped 6 bases, with 13 bases sitting between them. The CDR3 covers 14 residues. The CDR3 loop reads CASSLGIHGDTQYF. The CDR3 DNA is TGTGCCAGCAGTTTGGGAATTCATGGGGATACGCAGTATTTT.

This sequence joins TRBV6-5 and TRBJ2-5; D may be TRBD2 (5 bases). The CDR3 totals 14 residues. Trimming stripped 4 bases from V and 2 bases from J, with 11 bases between. Germline V gene data show CDR1 as MNHEY and CDR2 as SVGAGI. The CDR3, as DNA: TGTGCCAGCAGTTCGGGGATGGGGCAAGAGACCCAGTACTTC. It yields the protein CASSSGMGQETQYF.